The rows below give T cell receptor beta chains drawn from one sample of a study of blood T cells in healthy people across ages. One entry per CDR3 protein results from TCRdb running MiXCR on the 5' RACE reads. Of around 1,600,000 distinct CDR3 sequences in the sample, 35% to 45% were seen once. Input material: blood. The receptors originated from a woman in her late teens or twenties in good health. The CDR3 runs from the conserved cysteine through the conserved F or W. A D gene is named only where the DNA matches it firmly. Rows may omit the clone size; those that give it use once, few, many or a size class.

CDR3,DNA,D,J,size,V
CSARAGSRYEQYF,TGCAGTGCTAGAGCAGGATCTCGCTACGAGCAGTACTTC,.,TRBJ2-7,few,TRBV20-1
CASSLYAGRNNEQYF,TGTGCTAGCAGCTTATACGCGGGGAGGAATAATGAGCAGTACTTC,.,TRBJ2-7,.,TRBV7-7
CASSSYREQETQYF,TGTGCCAGCAGCTCGTATAGAGAACAAGAGACCCAGTACTTC,.,TRBJ2-5,.,TRBV7-2
CASSLLVGRGLSDTEAFF,TGTGCCAGCAGTTTGCTCGTTGGCAGGGGGCTTAGCGACACTGAAGCTTTCTTT,TRBD1,TRBJ1-1,few,TRBV27
CASSSTGAPTPPHF,TGTGCCAGCAGCTCGACAGGGGCGCCTACACCCCCCCACTTT,TRBD1,TRBJ1-6,.,TRBV5-8
CSARVARAGETQYF,TGCAGTGCTAGAGTTGCACGGGCGGGGGAGACCCAGTACTTC,.,TRBJ2-5,few,TRBV20-1
CASSRTLGNEQFF,TGTGCCAGTAGCCGGACATTGGGCAATGAGCAGTTCTTC,.,TRBJ2-1,.,TRBV19
CASNYRQGTTEAFF,TGTGCCAGCAATTACCGACAGGGGACCACTGAAGCTTTCTTT,TRBD1,TRBJ1-1,.,TRBV6-5
CASRRTGTSAYEQYF,TGTGCCAGCAGAAGAACCGGGACTAGCGCCTACGAGCAGTACTTC,TRBD2,TRBJ2-7,many,TRBV6-2/TRBV6-3
CASSLYYGVANTEAFF,TGTGCCAGCAGCTTATACTACGGGGTCGCCAACACTGAAGCTTTCTTT,.,TRBJ1-1,.,TRBV7-9
CSVIRVGTADGYTF,TGCAGCGTTATAAGAGTCGGGACAGCCGATGGCTACACCTTC,TRBD1,TRBJ1-2,.,TRBV29-1
CASSDLLPYSPLHF,TGTGCCAGCAGCGACTTACTACCTTATTCACCCCTCCACTTT,.,TRBJ1-6,.,TRBV9
CASSPMTGIYTF,TGTGCCAGCAGTCCCATGACAGGGATCTACACCTTC,TRBD1,TRBJ1-2,.,TRBV6-5
CASSSWTSGSNEQFF,TGTGCCAGCAGTTCGTGGACTAGCGGGAGTAATGAGCAGTTCTTC,TRBD2,TRBJ2-1,.,TRBV27
CSAARLTPNTEAFF,TGCAGTGCAGCTAGACTTACACCAAACACTGAAGCTTTCTTT,.,TRBJ1-1,.,TRBV20-1
CSASRGGGTGELFF,TGCAGTGCTAGCAGAGGGGGGGGCACCGGGGAGCTGTTTTTT,.,TRBJ2-2,.,TRBV20-1
CASSQVNLVTYNEQFF,TGCGCCAGCAGCCAAGTAAACCTAGTCACCTACAATGAGCAGTTCTTC,.,TRBJ2-1,.,TRBV4-1
CASSQVGVMGYTF,TGTGCCAGCAGCCAAGTGGGGGTCATGGGCTACACCTTC,.,TRBJ1-2,.,TRBV3-1
CSVCGLDQETQYF,TGCAGCGTCTGCGGACTTGACCAAGAGACCCAGTACTTC,.,TRBJ2-5,.,TRBV29-1
CATSDSGLGDEKLFF,TGTGCCACCAGTGATTCGGGCCTCGGGGATGAAAAACTGTTTTTT,.,TRBJ1-4,few,TRBV24-1
CASSTGLADNEQYF,TGTGCCAGCAGCACGGGACTAGCGGACAATGAGCAGTACTTC,TRBD2,TRBJ2-4,.,TRBV9
CASSYGLKETQYF,TGTGCCAGCAGTTACGGGCTGAAGGAAACGCAGTATTTT,.,TRBJ2-3,.,TRBV6-2/TRBV6-3
CASSLGGTEGGVFF,TGTGCCAGCAGCCTGGGCGGGACAGAGGGCGGTGTGTTTTTT,TRBD1,TRBJ1-4,.,TRBV5-5
CSANKASGIQHF,TGCAGTGCTAACAAGGCGTCGGGGATCCAGCATTTT,.,TRBJ1-5,once,TRBV20-1
CASSVDGDQPQHF,TGCGCCAGCAGCGTGGACGGGGATCAGCCCCAGCATTTT,.,TRBJ1-5,.,TRBV5-1
CASSIDSNQETQYF,TGTGCCAGTAGTATAGACAGCAACCAAGAGACCCAGTACTTC,.,TRBJ2-5,.,TRBV19
CASSQKRTRQGNEQFF,TGTGCCAGCAGCCAAAAGAGGACGCGTCAGGGCAATGAGCAGTTCTTC,.,TRBJ2-1,.,TRBV3-1
CASSLESGFYGYTF,TGTGCCAGCAGCTTAGAGTCCGGGTTCTATGGCTACACCTTC,.,TRBJ1-2,.,TRBV7-2
CASSFFRNSYEQYF,TGTGCCAGCAGCTTCTTCCGGAACTCCTACGAGCAGTACTTC,.,TRBJ2-7,.,TRBV7-9
CASSVVSGATDTQYF,TGTGCCAGCAGCGTAGTTAGCGGGGCCACAGATACGCAGTATTTT,TRBD2,TRBJ2-3,many,TRBV9
CAIHSRAADTQYF,TGTGCCATACATTCGCGGGCCGCAGATACGCAGTATTTT,.,TRBJ2-3,.,TRBV10-3
CASSSDGNEQFF,TGTGCCAGCAGCTCGGACGGGAATGAGCAGTTCTTC,.,TRBJ2-1,.,TRBV7-3
CASKGPESNYGYTF,TGTGCCAGCAAAGGCCCCGAGTCCAACTATGGCTACACCTTC,.,TRBJ1-2,few,TRBV6-1
CASSLLLGQPQHF,TGTGCCAGCAGCTTATTATTGGGGCAGCCCCAGCATTTT,.,TRBJ1-5,few,TRBV7-2
CASRFDSYEQYF,TGTGCCAGCAGGTTCGATTCCTACGAGCAGTACTTC,.,TRBJ2-7,.,TRBV2
CSAVWGSYEQYF,TGCAGCGCTGTCTGGGGTTCCTACGAGCAGTACTTC,.,TRBJ2-7,few,TRBV29-1
CASSTSLGYEQYF,TGTGCCAGCAGCACATCCCTAGGGTACGAGCAGTACTTC,.,TRBJ2-7,.,TRBV14
CASGGGGANVLTF,TGTGCCAGCGGAGGGGGTGGGGCCAACGTCCTGACTTTC,.,TRBJ2-6,.,TRBV28
CASSLGPDRPGNTIYF,TGCGCCAGCAGCTTGGGTCCCGACAGGCCGGGAAACACCATATATTTT,.,TRBJ1-3,once,TRBV5-1
CSAWTGGNEQFF,TGCAGTGCGTGGACAGGGGGCAATGAGCAGTTCTTC,TRBD1,TRBJ2-1,.,TRBV20-1
CASTFRGNYGYTF,TGTGCCAGCACCTTTAGGGGTAACTATGGCTACACCTTC,.,TRBJ1-2,.,TRBV12-3/TRBV12-4
CASSQDIGGSGSTGYEQYF,TGTGCCAGCAGCCAAGATATTGGTGGGAGCGGGAGTACCGGCTACGAGCAGTACTTC,TRBD2,TRBJ2-7,few,TRBV4-2
CSSSLGPGLGPDTQYF,TGTTCCAGCAGCTTAGGCCCGGGACTAGGACCAGATACGCAGTATTTT,TRBD2,TRBJ2-3,few,TRBV7-2
CSIKLWGPSYEQYF,TGCAGTATCAAGCTCTGGGGACCATCCTACGAGCAGTACTTC,.,TRBJ2-7,few,TRBV20-1
CASSADSPYGYTF,TGTGCCAGCAGTGCGGACAGCCCCTATGGCTACACCTTC,.,TRBJ1-2,few,TRBV6-1
CASSLNGKRETQFF,TGCGCCAGCAGCTTGAACGGGAAAAGGGAGACCCAGTTCTTC,.,TRBJ2-1,.,TRBV5-1